The next 14 T cell receptor beta chains were all read from a single sample in a study of blood T cell repertoires in COVID-19. Data came from immunoSEQ multiplex PCR; TCRdb stores just in-frame clones and leaves some out. This repertoire shows about 120,000 clones, about 74% found once; its top ten account for approximately 7.9%. Sequencing was carried out using peripheral blood. These receptors were collected from a human donor in a cohort sampled during active COVID-19.

On this clone: The same CDR3 can be traced to other DNA sequences in this sample. The chain employs TRBV5-1 and TRBJ2-7; 11 nucleotides match TRBD1. With V trimmed by 3 bases and J by 3 bases, 2 bases remained unmatched. CDR3 length: 14 residues. CDR1 SGHRS and CDR2 YFSETQ come from the germline V gene. The CDR3 bases are TGCGCCAGCAGCTACGGGACAGGGGGCTACGAGCAGTACTTC. This gives the protein CASSYGTGGYEQYF. The full variable domain, in which reference TRBV5-1 and TRBJ2-7 provide the parts outside the CDR3, is KAGVTQTPRYLIKTRGQQVTLSCSPISGHRSVSWYQQTPGQGLQFLFEYFSETQRNKGNFPGRFSGRQFSNSRSEMNVSTLELGDSALYLCASSYGTGGYEQYFGPGTRLTVT.

The chain carries TRBV5-1 and TRBJ1-2; D gene unclear. There are 13 residues in the CDR3. From germline, CDR1 is SGHRS and CDR2 YFSETQ. Trimming took 0 bases from V and 10 from J, leaving 13 bases between them. The CDR3 here is CASSLVGPADYTF. DNA for the CDR3: TGCGCCAGCAGCTTGGTTGGCCCCGCGGACTACACCTTC.

The chain is built from TRBV19 and TRBJ2-7, with 8 bases aligning to TRBD1. CDR1 LNHDA and CDR2 SQIVND come from the germline V gene (reference sequence). The CDR3 has 14 amino acids. V shed 3 bases, J shed 6 bases, and the junction held 7 bases outside the gene matches. Here the CDR3 reads CASSMVGQGAEQYF. The CDR3 DNA reads TGTGCCAGTAGTATGGTAGGGCAGGGGGCCGAGCAGTACTTC.

This clone was observed a few times. The chain links TRBV2 to TRBJ1-1; D remains ambiguous. V was pared by 10 bases and J by 5 bases, with 8 bases between. Germline CDR1 SNHLY, CDR2 FYNNEI. The CDR3 length is 10 residues. CDR3 region: CATGGTEAFF. CDR3 DNA sequence: TGTGCCACCGGAGGTACTGAAGCTTTCTTT.

The V call is TRBV27, the J call TRBJ2-7, with TRBD2 matching over 8 bases. The CDR3 extends over 16 amino acids. After removal of 5 bases from V and 3 bases from J, the junction contained 12 bases not matched to a gene. Germline CDR1 is MNHEY and CDR2 is SMNVEV (reference sequence). CDR3 nucleotides: TGTGCCAGCAGTATCACCCCCGGGACTAGAGACTACGAGCAGTACTTC. The encoded protein is CASSITPGTRDYEQYF.

This chain connects TRBV5-5 to TRBJ1-2; D uncertain. V was cut by 0 bases and J by 4 bases, with 10 bases left in between. CDR3 length equals 14 residues. Germline V CDR1 and CDR2: SGHKS, YYEKEE (reference sequence). The chain's CDR3 is CASSLAAGSYGYTF. For the CDR3, the DNA is TGTGCCAGCAGCTTGGCAGCGGGCAGCTATGGCTACACCTTC.

The rearrangement uses TRBV19 and TRBJ1-2, with 9 bases that match TRBD1. Germline CDR1 and CDR2: LNHDA and SQIVND (reference sequence). V lost 7 bases, J lost 6 bases, and 6 bases stayed unmatched. The CDR3 spans 13 residues. For the CDR3, the DNA is TGTGCCAGTACTTACAGGGGGCTGAATGGCTACACCTTC. Translated, it gives CASTYRGLNGYTF.

V usage is TRBV21-1 and J usage is TRBJ2-1; TRBD2, the table's D call, lacks a check against the DNA. TRBV21-1 is a documented pseudogene. This CDR3 has 17 amino acids. CDR3 loop: CASTTSGRETSYNEQFF. CDR3 sequence (DNA): TGTGCCAGCACTACATCGGGGCGGGAGACCTCCTACAATGAGCAGTTCTTC.

V gene TRBV5-1 combines with J gene TRBJ2-1, with D hard to call. Trimming cost V 1 base and J 6 bases, with 2 bases left between them. The CDR3 extends over 11 amino acids. Germline V CDR1 and CDR2: SGHRS, YFSETQ. As DNA, the CDR3 is TGCGCCAGCAGCTTGCTCAATGAGCAGTTCTTC. Protein sequence: CASSLLNEQFF.

This chain connects TRBV6-5 to TRBJ1-1, with 8 bases fitting TRBD1. The CDR3 covers 16 residues. Looked up from germline, CDR1 is MNHEY and CDR2 is SVGAGI. After removal of 4 bases from V and 1 base from J, the junction contained 8 bases not matched to a gene. CDR3 loop: CASSSGQGRRNTEAFF. The CDR3 coding sequence is TGTGCCAGCAGTTCCGGACAGGGAAGAAGGAACACTGAAGCTTTCTTT.

V is TRBV5-6 and J is TRBJ1-6; D is ambiguous. This CDR3 spans 14 amino acids. Looked up from germline, CDR1 is SGHDT and CDR2 is YYEEEE. Trimming shortened V by 0 bases and J by 7 bases, and 8 bases separated the two germline ends. The CDR3 sequence: CASSLANGNSPLHF. CDR3 DNA: TGTGCCAGCAGCTTGGCCAACGGGAATTCACCCCTCCACTTT.

The chain links TRBV4-1 to TRBJ2-1; 9 positions agree with TRBD1. The length of the CDR3 is 15 residues. CDR1 and CDR2 (germline): MGHRA, YSYEKL. J was trimmed by 3 bases and V by 2 bases; bases with no gene match: 2. The DNA for the CDR3 is TGCGCCAGCAGCCAAAGGACAGGGGACTACAATGAGCAGTTCTTC. Translated, it gives CASSQRTGDYNEQFF.

This clone was counted between two and nine times. This sequence joins TRBV19 and TRBJ2-7, with D maybe TRBD1 (6 bases). With 5 bases removed from V and 2 bases from J, the gap between germline ends came to 16 bases. The CDR3 is made up of 15 amino acids. Per germline, CDR1 LNHDA and CDR2 SQIVND (reference sequence). In nucleotides, the CDR3 is TGTGCCAGTAGTCCTTCGGACAGCGTACCCTACGAGCAGTACTTC. Protein sequence: CASSPSDSVPYEQYF.

The sample holds a few counts of this clone. V gene TRBV18 combines with J gene TRBJ1-2; 9 bases agree with TRBD1. The J segment lost 2 bases and the V segment lost 3 bases, leaving 4 bases of the junction unmatched. Looked up from germline, CDR1 is KGHSH and CDR2 is LQKENI. This CDR3 contains 15 residues. CDR3 nucleotides: TGTGCCAGCTCACCGACAGGACAGGGGAACTATGGCTACACCTTC. Protein: CASSPTGQGNYGYTF.